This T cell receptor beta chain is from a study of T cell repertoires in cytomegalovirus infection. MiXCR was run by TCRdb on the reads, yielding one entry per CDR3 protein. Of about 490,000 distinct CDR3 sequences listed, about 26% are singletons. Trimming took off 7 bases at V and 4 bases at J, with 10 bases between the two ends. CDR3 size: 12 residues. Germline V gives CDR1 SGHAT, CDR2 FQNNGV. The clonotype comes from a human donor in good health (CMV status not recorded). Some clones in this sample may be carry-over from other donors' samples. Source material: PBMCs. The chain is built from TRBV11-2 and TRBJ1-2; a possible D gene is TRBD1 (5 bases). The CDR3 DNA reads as TGTGCCAGCAAGATGGACACCTATGGCTACACCTTC. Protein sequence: CASKMDTYGYTF.